This T cell receptor beta chain is from a study of glioma-infiltrating T cells. Broader study findings: Gliomas, especially low-grade, showed above-expected tissue-blood divergence; non-neoplastic patients showed below. Only very few CDR3 sequences appeared in both tissue and blood.

CDR3 length equals 16 residues. V was shortened by 5 bases and J by 1 base, with 17 bases between the two germline ends. Germline CDR1 is MNHNS and CDR2 is SASEGT. This clonotype was counted at least ten times. Its antigen is unknown. Using RNA template, CDR3s of TCR alpha and beta were amplified with iRepertoire arm-PCR. For one-step reverse transcription and amplification, about 85-400 ng of tissue mRNA or PBMC total RNA was used. Each CDR3 protein gets one entry after TCRdb re-called the multiplex PCR reads with MiXCR. The sample has more than 95,000 distinct CDR3 sequences, around 28% seen once; the top ten hold approximately 46%.

The receptor was derived from a human donor with low-grade glioma or glioblastoma, undergoing nonglioma brain surgery, or in good health (not recorded which). The V call is TRBV6-1, the J call TRBJ1-1; D gene uncertain. Sequences were obtained from glioma tissue, nonneoplastic brain tissue, or PBMCs (not recorded which). The CDR3 spells CASSQGGRSTNTEAFF. CDR3 in DNA: TGTGCCAGCAGTCAAGGCGGACGTTCGACGAACACTGAAGCTTTCTTT.